This TCR beta chain was sequenced in a study of blood T cell repertoires in COVID-19. Profiling relied on immunoSEQ multiplex PCR, and the TCRdb table lists in-frame clones only, not all of them. This sample has hundreds of thousands of clones; approximately 90% occur once, and the top ten carry about 5.5%. There are 13 residues in the CDR3. V dropped 5 bases and J dropped 7; count of bases not matched to a gene: 8. Per the germline V gene, CDR1 is GTSNPN and CDR2 is SVGIG (reference sequence). The receptor's source is a woman between 35 and 50 years old who had recovered from COVID-19. Specimen: PBMCs or T cells enriched from blood (not recorded which). The chain uses TRBV30 and TRBJ1-5; 7 bases match TRBD1. This chain's CDR3 is CAWAGRGRQPQHF. CDR3 sequence (DNA): TGTGCCTGGGCCGGCAGGGGGAGACAGCCCCAGCATTTT.